This T cell receptor beta chain was obtained from a study of blood T cell repertoires in COVID-19. Study in general: Acute-phase and convalescent COVID-19 samples originated in the United States, Italy and Spain. PBMCs, B-cell-depleted T cells, or T cells were the source of the cDNA or gDNA that made up the material.

In the study's own analysis: Reference gene primer amplification in the assay estimated nucleated cell counts. Profiled with immunoSEQ multiplex PCR; TCRdb holds only in-frame clones, not every one. Clonal size and the V and J genes are those of that table, whereas D and trimming came from the DNA. The table shows a few hundred thousand clones, with roughly 84% occurring only once. Trimming at V came to 7 bases and at J to 7 bases, leaving 16 bases not matched to a gene. The CDR3 runs to 15 residues. Germline V gives CDR1 MDHEN, CDR2 SYDVKM. Source material: peripheral blood. The sequence derives from a man aged 50 or older with active or convalescent COVID-19. V usage is TRBV28 and J usage is TRBJ2-7; 7 positions agree with TRBD1. DNA of the CDR3: TGTGCCAGCACCTCCGCCGCAGGGGGTATTTCGGAGCAGTACTTC. Protein: CASTSAAGGISEQYF.